The 26 T cell receptor beta chains given below trace back to one sample, sequenced in a study of control samples from healthy donors and cancer patients. Assay used: immunoSEQ multiplex PCR; TCRdb lists only in-frame clones, some missing. The repertoire has about 85,000 clones, roughly nine tenths of them found once; the top ten carry 7.6%. Sequencing was performed on blood. These receptors all come from a woman aged 60 to 75 in good health.

The rearrangement uses TRBV6-1 and TRBJ2-2; D is unclear. V lost 1 base and J lost 1, with 7 bases in between. Germline assignment: CDR1 MNHNS and CDR2 SASEGT. CDR3 length: 15 amino acids. CDR3 nucleotide sequence: TGTGCCAGCAGTGAAGACGGCGGGAACACCGGGGAGCTGTTTTTT. Amino acids: CASSEDGGNTGELFF.

This chain joins TRBV28 and TRBJ1-3; D not certain. The germline V gene has CDR1 MDHEN and CDR2 SYDVKM. Between the trimmed V and J ends, which lost 7 bases and 3 bases, there was a span of 4 bases. This CDR3 is 11 amino acids long. Written as DNA, the CDR3 is TGTGCCAGCACGAATGGAAACACCATATATTTT. The encoded protein is CASTNGNTIYF.

The V and J genes are TRBV15 and TRBJ1-1, with D perhaps TRBD1 (5 bases). The germline gives CDR1 LNHNV, CDR2 YYDKDF (reference sequence). The V end was cut by 9 bases, the J end by 3 bases, with 20 bases between. The length of the CDR3 is 15 residues. CDR3 coding DNA: TGTGCCACTCGTAGAGGACAACGCAGGGACACTGAAGCTTTCTTT. Translation gives CATRRGQRRDTEAFF. Full variable domain (remainder filled in from reference TRBV15 and TRBJ1-1): DAMVIQNPRYQVTQFGKPVTLSCSQTLNHNVMYWYQQKSSQAPKLLFHYYDKDFNNEADTPDNFQSRRPNTSFCFLDIRSPGLGDTAMYLCATRRGQRRDTEAFFGQGTRLTVV.

V is TRBV19 and J is TRBJ1-5; D unresolved. Germline V lookup: CDR1 LNHDA, CDR2 SQIVND (reference sequence). Trimming removed 4 bases at V and 0 bases at J, with 10 bases between. The CDR3 has 15 residues. The CDR3 nucleotides read TGTGCCAGTAGTACCCCCCAGCTTAGCAATCAGCCCCAGCATTTT. It translates to CASSTPQLSNQPQHF. The variable domain in full, with the rest retrieved from reference TRBV19 and TRBJ1-5, is DGGITQSPKYLFRKEGQNVTLSCEQNLNHDAMYWYRQDPGQGLRLIYYSQIVNDFQKGDIAEGYSVSREKKESFPLTVTSAQKNPTAFYLCASSTPQLSNQPQHFGDGTRLSIL.

The rearrangement uses TRBV30 and TRBJ2-7; no reliable D call. The ends were cut back, 2 bases at V and 2 bases at J, with 13 bases in the middle. The V gene's germline CDR1 is GTSNPN and CDR2 SVGIG (reference sequence). This CDR3 contains 14 residues. CDR3 protein: CAWSPPGYPYEQYF. The CDR3 coding sequence is TGTGCCTGGAGTCCCCCAGGTTATCCCTACGAGCAGTACTTC.

V is TRBV14 and J is TRBJ1-2; D remains ambiguous. The CDR3 totals 12 residues. Germline CDR1 reads SGHDN; CDR2 reads FVKESK. V dropped 4 bases and J dropped 2 bases, with 5 bases sitting between them. CDR3 DNA sequence: TGTGCCAGCAGCCCCGGGAACTATGGCTACACCTTC. Translating it yields CASSPGNYGYTF.

V and J are TRBV5-8 and TRBJ2-1; 7 nucleotides match TRBD1. The germline CDR1 and CDR2 sequences are SGHTS and YDEGEE. This CDR3 is built from 15 residues. The ends lost 4 bases at V and 4 bases at J; junction bases unmatched: 8. The CDR3 DNA reads as TGTGCCAGCAGCAAACTGGGACAGATTTACAATGAGCAGTTCTTC. Residues: CASSKLGQIYNEQFF.

This clone was observed a single time. The gene calls are TRBV2 and TRBJ2-3; the D is unclear. The CDR3 has 12 residues. Germline CDR1 is SNHLY and CDR2 is FYNNEI. The V and J ends lost 4 bases and 2 bases respectively, with 4 bases between them. Here the CDR3 reads CASSAATDTQYF. Written as DNA, the CDR3 is TGTGCCAGCAGTGCGGCCACAGATACGCAGTATTTT.

The rearrangement links TRBV7-8 to TRBJ2-1, with D maybe TRBD1 (5 bases). From germline, CDR1 is SGHVS and CDR2 FQNEAQ. The CDR3 spans 12 residues. V shed 5 bases and J shed 7 bases, with 9 bases lying between them. DNA of the CDR3: TGTGCCAGCAGCCCAGGGATTAATGAGCAGTTCTTC. It is translated as CASSPGINEQFF.

The rearrangement links TRBV10-2 to TRBJ2-2, with 8 bases that match TRBD2. V lost 5 bases and J lost 1; bases outside the gene matches: 0. Looked up from germline, CDR1 is WSHSY and CDR2 is SAAADI. The CDR3 has 14 residues. In DNA, the CDR3 is TGCGCCAGCAGTAGCGGGGGGAACACCGGGGAGCTGTTTTTT. Protein sequence: CASSSGGNTGELFF.

This clone was detected a few times. CDR3 amino acids: CASSSSDGGYTF. The CDR3 DNA reads TGTGCCAGCAGCTCCTCGGACGGGGGCTACACCTTC. This chain connects TRBV3-1 (or the pseudogene TRBV3-2) to TRBJ1-2, with D uncertain. V lost 5 bases, J lost 8 bases, and 12 bases lay in between. The CDR3 totals 12 residues. Germline V gene sequence: CDR1 LGHDT, CDR2 YNNKEL (reference sequence).

The chain has TRBV7-9 and TRBJ1-1; tentative D call: TRBD1 (6 bases). The CDR3 has 13 residues. Trimming pared 7 bases from V and 7 bases from J, leaving 16 bases between. Germline CDR1 and CDR2: SEHNR and FQNEAQ (reference sequence). The CDR3 sequence is CASNRRTDHEAFF. CDR3 DNA sequence: TGTGCCAGCAACAGGCGGACAGACCATGAAGCTTTCTTT.

Here the CDR3 reads CASSRHGTHSSYNEQFF. CDR3 coding DNA: TGTGCCAGCAGCAGACACGGGACTCATAGCTCCTACAATGAGCAGTTCTTC. V is TRBV7-3 and J is TRBJ2-1; TRBD2 might be the D (6 bases). Germline V gene lookup returns CDR1 SGHTA and CDR2 FQGTGA. This CDR3 has 17 amino acids. V was pared by 5 bases and J by 0 bases, with 17 bases between.

The rearrangement joins TRBV12-3 or TRBV12-4 to TRBJ2-7; possible D gene TRBD2, 5 bases. The CDR3 is 11 residues long. Trimming stripped 6 bases from V and 4 bases from J, with 7 bases between. DNA for the CDR3: TGTGCCAGCAGGGGCGGGTACGAGCAGTACTTC. Translation: CASRGGYEQYF.

The chain has TRBV9 and TRBJ1-4; D is possibly TRBD1 (5 bases). CDR1 and CDR2 (germline): SGDLS, YYNGEE. The CDR3 length is 16 residues. Trimming removed 0 bases from V and 7 bases from J, with 16 bases in between. The CDR3 nucleotides are TGTGCCAGCAGCGTAGGAGAGGGCAGGGCCGTTGAAAAACTGTTTTTT. Translating gives CASSVGEGRAVEKLFF.

This chain uses TRBV12-5 with TRBJ2-3; 7 bases are shared with TRBD1. V shed 3 bases and J 4 bases; nucleotides not matched to a gene: 10. The CDR3 runs 16 residues. Germline V gene sequence: CDR1 LGHNT, CDR2 FRNRAP. The CDR3 sequence is CASGFLRDSGADTQYF. The CDR3 DNA reads as TGTGCTAGTGGTTTCCTCCGGGACAGCGGAGCAGATACGCAGTATTTT.

The chain joins TRBV12-3 or TRBV12-4 to TRBJ2-1; perhaps TRBD1 as D (5 bases). The CDR3 covers 13 residues. V gave up 4 bases and J gave up 9 bases, with 13 bases separating them. CDR3 nucleotides: TGTGCCAGCAGTTCTCAGGGTTACGGTGAGCAGTTCTTC. Translation: CASSSQGYGEQFF.

This clone has just one count. This chain links TRBV5-5 with TRBJ2-7; 8 bases are a match to TRBD1. The CDR3 is 14 residues long. With 2 bases clipped from V and 3 bases from J, the junction kept 4 bases outside the gene matches. Germline CDR1 SGHKS, CDR2 YYEKEE (reference sequence). DNA for the CDR3: TGTGCCAGCAGCTTAACGGACAGGGACTACGAGCAGTACTTC. Translating gives CASSLTDRDYEQYF.

The CDR3 DNA reads as TGTGCCAGCAGTTACTCGTACAGGGGGGATGAAAAACTGTTTTTT. As protein: CASSYSYRGDEKLFF. The rearrangement links TRBV6-5 to TRBJ1-4; 8 nucleotides align to TRBD1. CDR1 is MNHEY, CDR2 SVGAGI, per germline. The CDR3 is made up of 15 amino acids. Trimming cost V 0 bases and J 6 bases; bases outside gene matches: 3.

V usage is TRBV4-1 and J usage is TRBJ1-6; no clear D. The CDR3 extends over 15 amino acids. The V and J ends lost 1 base and 14 bases respectively, with 18 bases between them. CDR1 MGHRA and CDR2 YSYEKL come from the germline V gene. DNA of the CDR3: TGCGCCAGCAGCCAAGTGCCGGGGTTGACGAGGGCCCTCCACTTT. It encodes CASSQVPGLTRALHF.

This chain joins TRBV6-5 and TRBJ2-6; D is uncertain. V lost 2 bases and J lost 0, with 8 bases in between. Germline CDR1 and CDR2: MNHEY and SVGAGI. There are 16 residues in the CDR3. CDR3 sequence (DNA): TGTGCCAGCAGTTACCAGGCAGCCTCTGGGGCCAACGTCCTGACTTTC. Translation gives CASSYQAASGANVLTF.

V usage is TRBV7-2 and J usage is TRBJ2-7; no clear D. Germline lookup yields CDR1 SGHTA and CDR2 FQGNSA. V was pared by 1 base and J by 1 base, with 11 bases between. CDR3 length: 15 residues. CDR3 residues: CASSLDRQESYEQYF. In nucleotides, the CDR3 is TGTGCCAGCAGCTTAGATCGCCAGGAATCCTACGAGCAGTACTTC.

The V and J genes are TRBV11-2 and TRBJ1-2; D is perhaps TRBD1 (5 bases). Per germline, CDR1 SGHAT and CDR2 FQNNGV. Trimming shortened V by 4 bases and J by 4 bases, and 10 bases separated the two germline ends. The CDR3 runs 13 residues. As DNA, the CDR3 is TGTGCCAGCAGCTCTCAGGGAGTCTATGGCTACACCTTC. Translated: CASSSQGVYGYTF.

This chain links TRBV23-1 with TRBJ2-7; D may be TRBD2 (5 bases). TRBV23-1 is an ORF, and what it does is uncertain. The CDR3 is 14 residues long. The V end lost 5 bases, the J end lost 2 bases, and 13 bases lay between the germline ends. CDR3: CASSVCGPTYEQYF. CDR3 DNA: TGCGCCAGCAGTGTTTGCGGGCCTACCTACGAGCAGTACTTC.

The chain recombines TRBV7-9 with TRBJ2-7, with D possibly being TRBD1 or TRBD2 (5 bases each). This CDR3 is built from 14 residues. CDR1 and CDR2 from the germline V gene are SEHNR and FQNEAQ (reference sequence). Trimming cost V 4 bases and J 2 bases, with 12 bases left between them. The CDR3 spells CASSSRDGTYEQYF. The CDR3 coding sequence is TGTGCCAGCAGCTCCCGGGACGGAACCTACGAGCAGTACTTC.

V usage is TRBV28 and J usage is TRBJ1-2; TRBD1 is a possible D gene (5 bases). Trimming stripped 0 bases from V and 0 bases from J, with 8 bases between. The CDR3 totals 15 residues. Germline CDR1 and CDR2: MDHEN and SYDVKM. This CDR3 is CASSLWSGTNYGYTF. CDR3 in DNA: TGTGCCAGCAGTTTATGGTCAGGGACTAACTATGGCTACACCTTC.